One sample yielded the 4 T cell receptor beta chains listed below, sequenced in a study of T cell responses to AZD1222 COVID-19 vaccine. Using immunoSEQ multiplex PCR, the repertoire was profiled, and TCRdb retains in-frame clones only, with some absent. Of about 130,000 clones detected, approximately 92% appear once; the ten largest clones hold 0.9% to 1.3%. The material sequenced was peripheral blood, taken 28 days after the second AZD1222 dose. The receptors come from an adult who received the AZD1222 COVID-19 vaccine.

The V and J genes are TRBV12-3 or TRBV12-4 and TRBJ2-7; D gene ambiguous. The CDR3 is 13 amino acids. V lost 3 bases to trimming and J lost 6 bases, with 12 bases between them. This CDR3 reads CASSFGPAVEQYF. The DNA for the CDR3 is TGTGCCAGCAGTTTCGGGCCGGCCGTCGAGCAGTACTTC.

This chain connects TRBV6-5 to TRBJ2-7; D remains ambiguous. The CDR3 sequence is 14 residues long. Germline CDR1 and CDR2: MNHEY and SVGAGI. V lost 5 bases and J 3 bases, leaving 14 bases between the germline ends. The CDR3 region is CASSLLGSNYEQYF. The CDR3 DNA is TGTGCCAGCAGTCTCCTGGGTTCGAACTACGAGCAGTACTTC.

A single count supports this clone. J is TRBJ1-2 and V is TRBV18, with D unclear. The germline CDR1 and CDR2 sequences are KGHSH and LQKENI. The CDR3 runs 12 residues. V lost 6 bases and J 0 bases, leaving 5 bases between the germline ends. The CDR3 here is CASSAPNYGYTF. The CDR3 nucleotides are TGTGCCAGCTCGGCCCCTAACTATGGCTACACCTTC.

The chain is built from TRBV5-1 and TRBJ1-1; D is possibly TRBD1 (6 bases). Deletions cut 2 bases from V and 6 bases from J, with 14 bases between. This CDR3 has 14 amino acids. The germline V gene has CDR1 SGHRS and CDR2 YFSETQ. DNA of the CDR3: TGCGCCAGCAGCTTACAGGGCCCTCGCGCTGAAGCTTTCTTT. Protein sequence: CASSLQGPRAEAFF. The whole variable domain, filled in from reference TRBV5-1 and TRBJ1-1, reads KAGVTQTPRYLIKTRGQQVTLSCSPISGHRSVSWYQQTPGQGLQFLFEYFSETQRNKGNFPGRFSGRQFSNSRSEMNVSTLELGDSALYLCASSLQGPRAEAFFGQGTRLTVV.